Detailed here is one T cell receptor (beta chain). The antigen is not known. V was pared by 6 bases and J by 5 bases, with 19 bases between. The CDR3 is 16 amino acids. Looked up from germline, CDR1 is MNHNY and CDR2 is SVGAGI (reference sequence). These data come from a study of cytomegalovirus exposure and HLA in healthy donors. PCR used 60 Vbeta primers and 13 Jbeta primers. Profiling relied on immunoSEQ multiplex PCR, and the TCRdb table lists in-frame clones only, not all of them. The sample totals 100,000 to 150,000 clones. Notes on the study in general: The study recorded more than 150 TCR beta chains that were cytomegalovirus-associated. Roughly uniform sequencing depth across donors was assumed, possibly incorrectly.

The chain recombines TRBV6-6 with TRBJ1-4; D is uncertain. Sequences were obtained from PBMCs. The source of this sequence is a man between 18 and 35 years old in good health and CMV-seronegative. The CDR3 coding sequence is TGTGCCAGCAGACACGGACGGACTATCCAAAATGAAAAACTGTTTTTT. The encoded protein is CASRHGRTIQNEKLFF.